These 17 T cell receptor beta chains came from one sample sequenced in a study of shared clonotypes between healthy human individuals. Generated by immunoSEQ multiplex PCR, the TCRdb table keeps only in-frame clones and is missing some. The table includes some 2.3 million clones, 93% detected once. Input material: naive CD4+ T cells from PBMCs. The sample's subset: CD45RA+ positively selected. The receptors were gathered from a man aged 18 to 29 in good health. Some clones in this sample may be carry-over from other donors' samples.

The CDR3, as DNA: TGCGCCAGCAGCGATATACAGGGGGGTAATGAAAAACTGTTTTTT. Translating it yields CASSDIQGGNEKLFF. The chain links TRBV5-1 to TRBJ1-4, with TRBD1 matching 8 bases. Germline values: CDR1 SGHRS, CDR2 YFSETQ. After removal of 4 bases from V and 4 bases from J, the junction contained 6 bases not matched to a gene. There are 15 residues in the CDR3.

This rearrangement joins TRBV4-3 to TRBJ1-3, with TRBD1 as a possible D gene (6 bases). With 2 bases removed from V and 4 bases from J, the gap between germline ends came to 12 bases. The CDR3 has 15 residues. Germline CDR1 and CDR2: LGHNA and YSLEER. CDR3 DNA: TGCGCCAGCAGCCAAAACAGGGTGGCGGGAAACACCATATATTTT. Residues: CASSQNRVAGNTIYF.

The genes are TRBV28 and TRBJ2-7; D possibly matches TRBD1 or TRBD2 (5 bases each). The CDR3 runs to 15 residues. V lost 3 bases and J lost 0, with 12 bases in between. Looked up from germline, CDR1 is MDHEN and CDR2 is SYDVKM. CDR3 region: CASSFQGVSSYEQYF. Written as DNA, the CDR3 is TGTGCCAGCAGTTTTCAGGGAGTAAGCTCCTACGAGCAGTACTTC. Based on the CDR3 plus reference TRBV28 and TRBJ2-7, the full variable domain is DVKVTQSSRYLVKRTGEKVFLECVQDMDHENMFWYRQDPGLGLRLIYFSYDVKMKEKGDIPEGYSVSREKKERFSLILESASTNQTSMYLCASSFQGVSSYEQYFGPGTRLTVT.

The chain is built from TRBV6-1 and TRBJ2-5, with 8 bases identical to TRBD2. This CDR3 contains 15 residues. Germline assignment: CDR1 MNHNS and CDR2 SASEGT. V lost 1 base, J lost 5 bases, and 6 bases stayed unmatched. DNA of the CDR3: TGTGCCAGCAGTGAAGGGACGGGAGGGATCGAGACCCAGTACTTC. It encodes CASSEGTGGIETQYF.

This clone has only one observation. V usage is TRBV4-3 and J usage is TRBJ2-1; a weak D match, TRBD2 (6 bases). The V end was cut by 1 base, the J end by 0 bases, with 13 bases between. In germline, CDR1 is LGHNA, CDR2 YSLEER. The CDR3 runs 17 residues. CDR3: CASSQAVAGYSYNEQFF. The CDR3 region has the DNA TGCGCCAGCAGCCAAGCGGTCGCGGGATACTCCTACAATGAGCAGTTCTTC.

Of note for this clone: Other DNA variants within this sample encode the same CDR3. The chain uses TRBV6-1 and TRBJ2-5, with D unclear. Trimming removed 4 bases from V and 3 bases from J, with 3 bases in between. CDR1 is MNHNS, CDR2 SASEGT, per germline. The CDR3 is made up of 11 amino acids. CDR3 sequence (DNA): TGTGCCAGCAGTGTCAAAGAGACCCAGTACTTC. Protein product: CASSVKETQYF.

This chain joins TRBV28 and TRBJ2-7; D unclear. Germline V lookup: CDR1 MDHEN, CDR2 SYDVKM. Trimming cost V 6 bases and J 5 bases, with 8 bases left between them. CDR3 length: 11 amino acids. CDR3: CASSRGHEQYF. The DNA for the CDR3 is TGTGCCAGCAGCCGAGGCCACGAGCAGTACTTC. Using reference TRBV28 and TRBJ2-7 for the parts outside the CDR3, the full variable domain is DVKVTQSSRYLVKRTGEKVFLECVQDMDHENMFWYRQDPGLGLRLIYFSYDVKMKEKGDIPEGYSVSREKKERFSLILESASTNQTSMYLCASSRGHEQYFGPGTRLTVT.

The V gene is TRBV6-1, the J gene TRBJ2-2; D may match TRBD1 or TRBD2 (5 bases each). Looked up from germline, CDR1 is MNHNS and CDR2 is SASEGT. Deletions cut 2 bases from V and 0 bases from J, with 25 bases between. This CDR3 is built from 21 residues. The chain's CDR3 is CASSEYGNFGASHSNTGELFF. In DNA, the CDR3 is TGTGCCAGCAGTGAATACGGGAACTTTGGGGCTTCCCATTCGAACACCGGGGAGCTGTTTTTT.

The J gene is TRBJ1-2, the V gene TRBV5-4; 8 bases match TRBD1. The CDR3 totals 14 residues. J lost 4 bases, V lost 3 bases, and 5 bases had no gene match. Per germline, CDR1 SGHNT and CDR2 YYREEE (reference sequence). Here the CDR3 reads CASSSDRALYGYTF. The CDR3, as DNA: TGTGCCAGCAGCTCGGACAGGGCCCTCTATGGCTACACCTTC.

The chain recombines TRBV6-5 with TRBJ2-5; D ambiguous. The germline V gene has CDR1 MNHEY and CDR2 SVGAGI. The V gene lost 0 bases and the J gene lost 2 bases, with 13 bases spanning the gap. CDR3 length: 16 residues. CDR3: CASSYSISGLQETQYF. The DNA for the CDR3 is TGTGCCAGCAGTTACTCGATTTCGGGCCTACAAGAGACCCAGTACTTC.

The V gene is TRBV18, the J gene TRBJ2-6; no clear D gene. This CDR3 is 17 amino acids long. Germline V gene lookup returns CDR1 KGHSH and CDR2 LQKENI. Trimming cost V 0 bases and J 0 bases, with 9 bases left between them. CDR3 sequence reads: CASSPPIRASGANVLTF. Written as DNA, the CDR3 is TGTGCCAGCTCACCACCGATTAGGGCCTCTGGGGCCAACGTCCTGACTTTC. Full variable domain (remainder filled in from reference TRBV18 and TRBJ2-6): NAGVMQNPRHLVRRRGQEARLRCSPMKGHSHVYWYRQLPEEGLKFMVYLQKENIIDESGMPKERFSAEFPKEGPSILRIQQVVRGDSAAYFCASSPPIRASGANVLTFGAGSRLTVL.

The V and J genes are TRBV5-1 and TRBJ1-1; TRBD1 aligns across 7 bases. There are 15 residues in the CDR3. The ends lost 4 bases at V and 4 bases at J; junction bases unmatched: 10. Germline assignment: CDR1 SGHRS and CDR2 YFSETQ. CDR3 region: CASSPTYRGGTEAFF. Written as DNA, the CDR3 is TGCGCCAGCAGCCCGACCTACAGGGGAGGCACTGAAGCTTTCTTT.

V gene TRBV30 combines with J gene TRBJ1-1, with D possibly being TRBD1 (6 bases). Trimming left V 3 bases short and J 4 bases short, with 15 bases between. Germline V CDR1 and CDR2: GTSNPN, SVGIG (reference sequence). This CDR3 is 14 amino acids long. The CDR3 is CAWRGRGGGTEAFF. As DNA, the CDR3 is TGTGCCTGGAGAGGACGGGGAGGGGGCACTGAAGCTTTCTTT. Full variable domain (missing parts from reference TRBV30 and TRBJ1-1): SQTIHQWPATLVQPVGSPLSLECTVEGTSNPNLYWYRQAAGRGLQLLFYSVGIGQISSEVPQNLSASRPQDRQFILSSKKLLLSDSGFYLCAWRGRGGGTEAFFGQGTRLTVV.

The DNA of the CDR3 is TGTGCCAGCAGCTTAAGTATAGCGGGAGAACTGTATACGCAGTATTTT. Translated: CASSLSIAGELYTQYF. V is TRBV7-3 and J is TRBJ2-3; 9 nucleotides line up with TRBD2. V shed 1 base, J shed 7 bases, and the junction held 9 bases outside the gene matches. From germline, CDR1 is SGHTA and CDR2 FQGTGA. The CDR3 consists of 16 residues.

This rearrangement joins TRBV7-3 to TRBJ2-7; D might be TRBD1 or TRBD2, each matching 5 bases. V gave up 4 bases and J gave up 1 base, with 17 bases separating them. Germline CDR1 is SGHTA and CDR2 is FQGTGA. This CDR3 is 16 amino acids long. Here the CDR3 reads CASSSLTGTPSYEQYF. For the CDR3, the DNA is TGTGCCAGCAGCTCCCTTACCGGGACCCCGTCCTACGAGCAGTACTTC.

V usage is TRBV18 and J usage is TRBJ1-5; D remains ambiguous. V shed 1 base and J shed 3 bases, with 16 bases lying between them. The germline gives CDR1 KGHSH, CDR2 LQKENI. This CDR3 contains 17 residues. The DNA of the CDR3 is TGTGCCAGCTCACCACGAGTGGGTAGAGGGAACAATCAGCCCCAGCATTTT. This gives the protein CASSPRVGRGNNQPQHF.

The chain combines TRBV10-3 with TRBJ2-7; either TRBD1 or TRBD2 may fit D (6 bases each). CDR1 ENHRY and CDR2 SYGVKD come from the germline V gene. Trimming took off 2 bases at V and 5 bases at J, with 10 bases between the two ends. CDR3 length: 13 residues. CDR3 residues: CAISERGRDEQYF. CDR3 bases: TGTGCCATCAGTGAGCGGGGGCGAGACGAGCAGTACTTC.